This T cell receptor (beta chain) was captured by sequencing in a study of blood T cell repertoires in COVID-19. Overall study context: The analysed material was cDNA or gDNA that came from T cells, B-cell-depleted T cells, or PBMCs.

The study counted Cohort 3 donors as recovered given two negative PCRs, clearance, or symptom resolution. In the study's own analysis: Reference gene primer amplification gave estimated nucleated cell counts. Libraries were prepared by immunoSEQ multiplex PCR; TCRdb keeps only in-frame clonotypes and omits some of them. The DNA was the basis for D and trimming; V, J and clone size are from that table. The repertoire has approximately 210,000 clones, about four fifths of them found once; the top ten carry 3% to 4%. Per germline, CDR1 SEHNR and CDR2 FQNEAQ (reference sequence). This CDR3 is built from 13 residues. V was trimmed by 5 bases and J by 9 bases, leaving 11 bases between them.

The chain joins TRBV7-9 to TRBJ1-6; no reliable D call. The specimen was PBMCs or T cells enriched from blood (not recorded which). This TCR came from a woman aged 55-70 years who had recovered from COVID-19. CDR3 sequence (DNA): TGTGCCAGCAGCCCCACCCGGGGTTCACCCCTCCACTTT. This gives the protein CASSPTRGSPLHF.